The 6 T cell receptor beta chains below all came from one sample that was sequenced in a study of T-cell reconstitution after alpha-beta-depleted transplantation in children. Unique molecular identifiers were incorporated when the TCRbeta library was constructed. TCRdb itself ran the PCR reads through MiXCR, one entry per CDR3 protein. The sample yields about 110,000 distinct CDR3 sequences, 6.4% seen once. The sample here was PBMCs, mostly from graft donor cells, taken 360 days after TCRalphabeta/CD19-depleted stem cell transplant. All receptors derive from a male patient aged 2-15 years who had a stem cell transplant for acute lymphoblastic leukemia, so the T cells may come from the graft donor.

This clonotype was recorded many times. J is TRBJ1-1 and V is TRBV29-1, with a tentative D call TRBD1 (6 bases). The V gene's germline CDR1 is SQVTM and CDR2 ANQGSEA. The CDR3 contains 13 residues. Between the trimmed V and J ends, which lost 2 bases and 7 bases, there was a span of 14 bases. DNA of the CDR3: TGCAGCGTTGAACGTGACAGGCCCTTTGAAGCTTTCTTT. Translated: CSVERDRPFEAFF.

This clonotype was seen many times. The rearrangement joins TRBV12-3 or TRBV12-4 to TRBJ2-3, with D perhaps TRBD1 or TRBD2 (5 bases each). The CDR3 is 16 amino acids. V was clipped by 5 bases and J by 3 bases, with 18 bases between them. The CDR3 DNA reads as TGTGCCAGCAGTCCCCGGGACCGAGCCACTACAGATACGCAGTATTTT. It yields the protein CASSPRDRATTDTQYF.

This clonotype turned up a few times. The chain recombines TRBV4-2 with TRBJ1-2; TRBD1 agrees at 7 bases. V lost 4 bases, J lost 5 bases, and 4 bases stayed unmatched. Germline loops: CDR1 LGHNA, CDR2 YNFKEQ. The CDR3 is 13 amino acids. The DNA of the CDR3 is TGTGCCAGCAGCCCGGACAGGAAGTATGGCTACACCTTC. This sequence encodes CASSPDRKYGYTF.

This rearrangement joins TRBV6-6 to TRBJ2-5; TRBD1 agrees at 7 bases. Germline CDR1 is MNHNY and CDR2 is SVGAGI (reference sequence). Trimming at V came to 5 bases and at J to 4 bases, leaving 4 bases not matched to a gene. The CDR3 is made up of 13 amino acids. The CDR3, as DNA: TGTGCCAGCAGTGGGCACAGGGGAGAGACCCAGTACTTC. This codes for CASSGHRGETQYF.

In its sample, this clonotype was seen many times. The chain has TRBV2 and TRBJ2-1; D may match TRBD1 or TRBD2 (5 bases each). Germline V gives CDR1 SNHLY, CDR2 FYNNEI. This CDR3 contains 14 residues. Trimming removed 3 bases at V and 0 bases at J, with 6 bases between. CDR3: CASSEGTSYNEQFF. The CDR3 DNA follows: TGTGCCAGCAGTGAGGGGACCTCCTACAATGAGCAGTTCTTC.

The sample holds many counts of this clonotype. The chain couples TRBV7-7 to TRBJ2-3, with D uncertain. The CDR3 totals 13 residues. Per germline, CDR1 SSHAT and CDR2 FNYEAQ (reference sequence). The V end was cut by 2 bases, the J end by 2 bases, with 5 bases between. This CDR3 reads CASSLILTDTQYF. CDR3 nucleotide sequence: TGTGCCAGCAGCTTAATCCTCACAGATACGCAGTATTTT. The full variable domain, with the rest looked up from reference TRBV7-7 and TRBJ2-3, is GAGVSQSPRYKVTKRGQDVTLRCDPISSHATLYWYQQALGQGPEFLTYFNYEAQPDKSGLPSDRFSAERPEGSISTLTIQRTEQRDSAMYRCASSLILTDTQYFGPGTRLTVL.